The 3 T cell receptor beta chains below were found in one sample sequenced in a study of T cell clonality in common variable immunodeficiency. Assay used: immunoSEQ multiplex PCR; TCRdb lists only in-frame clones, some missing. Recorded here are approximately 51,000 clones, none singletons. Sequencing input: peripheral blood mononuclear cells. Source of these receptors: a person aged 18-70 years in good health.

Many counts were recorded for this clone. The read terminates 3 residues before the CDR3 end, so the remaining end is supplied by the germline J gene. This chain links TRBV20-1 with TRBJ2-6; TRBD1 is a possible D gene (6 bases). V was clipped by 0 bases and J by 1 base, with 13 bases between them. Germline V gene lookup returns CDR1 DFQATT and CDR2 SNEGSKA (reference sequence). There are 17 residues in the CDR3. CDR3 DNA, as far as it was read: TGCAGTGCTAGAGATTTAGACAGGACTTCTGGGGCCAACGTC. Its protein is CSARDLDRTSGANV. The entire CDR3 reads CSARDLDRTSGANVLTF.

This clone has a count of ten or more. Read coverage stops 3 residues before the CDR3 terminus; the germline J gene supplies the remainder. This rearrangement joins TRBV29-1 to TRBJ2-1; maybe TRBD2 (5 bases). The germline V and J ends were trimmed by 0 bases and 9 bases, with 9 bases remaining between them. Germline CDR1 reads SQVTM; CDR2 reads ANQGSEA. The CDR3 length is 12 residues. The CDR3 sequence is CSVEDQLGEQFF. CDR3 bases read: TGCAGCGTTGAAGATCAACTAGGTGAG.

This clone was counted at least ten times. The CDR3 end is not reached by the read, which stops 3 residues before it; the germline J gene fills it in. The gene calls are TRBV30 and TRBJ1-6, with D perhaps TRBD1 (5 bases). Germline CDR1 GTSNPN, CDR2 SVGIG (reference sequence). The CDR3 length is 14 residues. Trimming cost V 0 bases and J 9 bases, with 12 bases left between them. The CDR3 sequence is CAWSVSGGGSPLHF. Incomplete CDR3 DNA: TGTGCCTGGAGTGTAAGCGGGGGTGGTTCACCC.